Presented here are 9 T cell receptor beta chains from one specimen sequenced in a study of tumor-infiltrating lymphocytes in primary liver carcinoma. It was from approximately 22-30 mg of unsorted bulk tissue that RNA and DNA were co-extracted. TCR beta cDNA came from approximately 0.55 ug total RNA, primed with a constant-region primer. Libraries covering TCR beta were generated through three nested multiplex PCR rounds (using a slightly modified ARM-PCR). TRBV1-TRBV30 forward primers and a C-beta reverse primer were used in the first two PCR rounds, which each ran for about 11 cycles. TCRdb analysed the multiplex PCR reads with MiXCR anew, one entry per CDR3 protein. The sample has approximately 190,000 distinct CDR3 sequences; about 82% are singletons. Sequencing was carried out using tumor tissue from primary liver carcinoma. The origin of the receptors is a man in his forties with primary liver carcinoma and hepatitis B virus infection.

Points on this clonotype: This CDR3 is missing its conserved last phenylalanine or tryptophan, likely due to a read error. CDR3 sequence: CASSSGGSSVGARADTQYY. The CDR3 DNA sequence: TGTGCCAGCAGCTCTGGGGGAAGCTCTGTTGGAGCCCGTGCAGACACGCAGTATTAT. V is TRBV11-1 and J is TRBJ2-3; D assignment may be TRBD1 or TRBD2 (5 bases each). Germline CDR1 is SGHAT and CDR2 is FQDESV (reference sequence). The CDR3 is 19 amino acids.

This clonotype occurred many times. This chain uses TRBV12-3 or TRBV12-4 with TRBJ2-3, with 10 positions matching TRBD1. V shed 5 bases, J shed 6 bases, and the junction held 8 bases outside the gene matches. The length of the CDR3 is 15 residues. CDR3 in amino acids: CASSAPGQGPDTQYF. The CDR3 DNA reads TGTGCCAGCAGTGCCCCGGGACAGGGGCCTGATACGCAGTATTTT.

Points on this clonotype: At one of its ends the junction is not consistent with the germline gene, which may arise from a read error. The chain combines TRBV4-2 with TRBJ2-1, with 9 bases identical to TRBD1. This CDR3 has 16 residues. CDR1 and CDR2 (germline): LGHNA, YNFKEQ. CDR3 region: CASSYAGGQGNNKQFF. CDR3 nucleotides: TGTGCCAGCAGCTACGCCGGTGGACAGGGGAACAATAAGCAGTTCTTC.

V is TRBV11-2 and J is TRBJ2-7, with TRBD1 as a possible D gene (5 bases). This CDR3 comprises 14 residues. CDR1 and CDR2 from the germline V gene are SGHAT and FQNNGV. The CDR3, as DNA: TGTACTAACAGCTCTAACAGGAACCCCTACGAGCAGTACTTC. Encoded protein: CTNSSNRNPYEQYF. Variable domain in full (rest from reference TRBV11-2 and TRBJ2-7): EAGVAQSPRYKIIEKRQSVAFWCNPISGHATLYWYQQILGQGPKLLIQFQNNGVVDDSQLPKDRFSAERLKGVDSTLKIQPAKLEDSAVYLCTNSSNRNPYEQYFGPGTRLTVT.

This CDR3 reads CASCYLLQSNSYEQYF. As DNA, the CDR3 is TGTGCCAGTTGTTACTTGTTACAGTCAAACTCCTACGAGCAGTACTTC. The V call is TRBV6-2 or TRBV6-3, the J call TRBJ2-7, with D unclear. The CDR3 is 16 amino acids. V lost 9 bases to trimming and J lost 0 bases, with 21 bases between them. CDR1 is MNHEY and CDR2 is SVGEGT in the germline V gene.

The V gene is TRBV5-4, the J gene TRBJ2-3; the match to TRBD2 covers 8 bases. Germline V gene lookup returns CDR1 SGHNT and CDR2 YYREEE (reference sequence). V shed 9 bases and J 2 bases; nucleotides not matched to a gene: 14. This CDR3 region has 16 residues. CDR3 region: CANSLLTGGPTDTQYF. The DNA for the CDR3 is TGTGCCAATAGCTTGCTCACGGGAGGGCCCACAGATACGCAGTATTTT.

In the case of this clonotype: The junction departs from the called germline gene at one end, perhaps through a read error. The chain links TRBV5-1 to TRBJ2-1; unclear D gene. The CDR3 is 15 residues long. Per the germline V gene, CDR1 is SGHRS and CDR2 is YFSETQ. This chain's CDR3 is CASTPDSGSYNEEFF. CDR3 sequence (DNA): TGCGCCAGCACACCGGATTCCGGCTCCTACAATGAGGAGTTCTTC.

Comment on this clonotype: Mismatch with germline at one junction end may stem from a read error. This rearrangement joins TRBV11-2 to TRBJ1-2, with TRBD1 as a possible D gene (6 bases). The CDR3 loop spans 13 amino acids. From germline, CDR1 is SGHAT and CDR2 FQNNGV. The CDR3 is CTSIPGAGRGYTF. The DNA of the CDR3 is TGTACCAGCATCCCGGGGGCAGGTCGGGGCTACACCTTC. The full variable domain, in which reference TRBV11-2 and TRBJ1-2 provide the parts outside the CDR3, is EAGVAQSPRYKIIEKRQSVAFWCNPISGHATLYWYQQILGQGPKLLIQFQNNGVVDDSQLPKDRFSAERLKGVDSTLKIQPAKLEDSAVYLCTSIPGAGRGYTFGSGTRLTVV.

Concerning this clonotype: In this CDR3 the conserved last residue, phenylalanine or tryptophan, is missing, so a read error is likely. The CDR3 DNA follows: TGTGACAGCAGCTTAGGCGTACCGGGACTCCCCAACAATGAGCAGTTCGTG. This codes for CDSSLGVPGLPNNEQFV. The chain has TRBV11-3 and TRBJ2-1, with a weak D call TRBD2 (6 bases). CDR1 is SGHNT and CDR2 is YENEEA in the germline V gene. This CDR3 has 17 residues.